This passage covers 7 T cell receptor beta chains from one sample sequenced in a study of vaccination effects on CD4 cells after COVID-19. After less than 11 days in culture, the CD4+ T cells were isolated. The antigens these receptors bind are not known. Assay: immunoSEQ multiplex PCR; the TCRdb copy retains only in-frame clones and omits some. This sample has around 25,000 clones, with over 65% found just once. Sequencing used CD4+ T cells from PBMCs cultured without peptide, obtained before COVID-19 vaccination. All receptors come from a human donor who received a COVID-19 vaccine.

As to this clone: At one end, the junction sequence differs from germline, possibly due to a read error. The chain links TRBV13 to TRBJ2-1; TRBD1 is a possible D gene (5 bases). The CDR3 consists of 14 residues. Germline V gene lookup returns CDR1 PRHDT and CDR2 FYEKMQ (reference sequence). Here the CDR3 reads CASSLEGLANAQFF. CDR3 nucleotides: TGTGCCAGCAGCTTAGAGGGGCTTGCTAATGCGCAGTTCTTC. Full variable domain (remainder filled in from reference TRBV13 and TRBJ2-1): AAGVIQSPRHLIKEKRETATLKCYPIPRHDTVYWYQQGPGQDPQFLISFYEKMQSDKGSIPDRFSAQQFSDYHSELNMSSLELGDSALYFCASSLEGLANAQFFGPGTRLTVL.

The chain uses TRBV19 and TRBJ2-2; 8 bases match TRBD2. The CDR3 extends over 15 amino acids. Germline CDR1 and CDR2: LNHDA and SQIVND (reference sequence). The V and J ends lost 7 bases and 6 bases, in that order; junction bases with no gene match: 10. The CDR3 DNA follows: TGTGCCAGTACCCCCGGGACTAGAAGGTCCGGGGAGCTGTTTTTT. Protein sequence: CASTPGTRRSGELFF.

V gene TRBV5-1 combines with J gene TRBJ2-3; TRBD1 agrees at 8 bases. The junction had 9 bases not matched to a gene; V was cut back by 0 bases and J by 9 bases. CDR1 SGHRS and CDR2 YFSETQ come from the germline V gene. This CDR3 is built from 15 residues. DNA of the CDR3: TGCGCCAGCAGCTTGGCCTCAGGGGGCCGGGGGACGCAGTATTTT. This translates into CASSLASGGRGTQYF.

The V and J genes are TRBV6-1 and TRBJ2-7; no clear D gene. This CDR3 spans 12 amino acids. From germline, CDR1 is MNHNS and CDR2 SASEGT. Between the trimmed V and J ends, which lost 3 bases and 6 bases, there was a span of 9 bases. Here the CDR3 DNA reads TGTGCCAGCAGTGACCCTTTACGCGAGCAGTACTTC. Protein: CASSDPLREQYF.

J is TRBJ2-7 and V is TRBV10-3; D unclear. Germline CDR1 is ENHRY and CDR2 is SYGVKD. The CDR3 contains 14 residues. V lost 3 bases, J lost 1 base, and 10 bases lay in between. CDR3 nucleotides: TGTGCCATCAGTGAAGGTGGGCCTTCCTACGAGCAGTACTTC. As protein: CAISEGGPSYEQYF.

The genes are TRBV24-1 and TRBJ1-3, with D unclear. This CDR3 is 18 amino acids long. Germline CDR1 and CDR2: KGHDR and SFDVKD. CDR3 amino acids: CLSTSLNRRWRAGNTIYF. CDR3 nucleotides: TGTTTATCCACCAGTTTGAATCGTAGGTGGAGGGCCGGAAACACCATATATTTT.

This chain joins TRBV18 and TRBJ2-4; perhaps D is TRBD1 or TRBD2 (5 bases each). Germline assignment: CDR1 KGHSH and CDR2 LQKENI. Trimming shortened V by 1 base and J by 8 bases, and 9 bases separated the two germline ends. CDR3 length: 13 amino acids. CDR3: CASSPLGTDIQYF. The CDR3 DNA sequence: TGTGCCAGCTCACCACTCGGGACGGACATTCAGTACTTC.